The 8 T cell receptor beta chains in this list originate from one sample, sequenced in a study of blood T cells in healthy people across ages. With a J-beta primer mix and a sample-barcoded 5' primer, a second PCR ran roughly 6 to 11 cycles. A single record per CDR3 protein comes from TCRdb applying MiXCR to the 5' RACE reads. Here the sample spans approximately 960,000 distinct CDR3 sequences, 25% to 30% being singletons. These data were also reused for a study on T cells of mothers and their children.

Input material: blood. These receptors originate from a woman in her thirties or forties in good health.

The sample holds many counts of this clonotype. V and J are TRBV20-1 and TRBJ1-1; D is perhaps TRBD1 (6 bases). The CDR3 is 13 amino acids. The V gene's germline CDR1 is DFQATT and CDR2 SNEGSKA (reference sequence). Between the trimmed V and J ends, which lost 3 bases and 6 bases, there was a span of 14 bases. In DNA form, the CDR3 reads TGCAGTGCTAGGGACAGTTATAAGGCTGAAGCTTTCTTT. Translated, it gives CSARDSYKAEAFF.

CDR3 sequence: CASSGGGQGASGGYTF. CDR3 DNA: TGTGCCAGCAGCGGAGGGGGCCAGGGGGCGAGTGGTGGCTACACCTTC. The chain has TRBV7-2 and TRBJ1-2; 8 bases align to TRBD1. The CDR3 covers 16 residues. Per the germline V gene, CDR1 is SGHTA and CDR2 is FQGNSA. V gave up 5 bases and J gave up 7 bases; unmatched junction bases: 15.

The gene calls are TRBV4-1 and TRBJ2-5; D is uncertain. The CDR3 consists of 15 residues. From germline, CDR1 is MGHRA and CDR2 YSYEKL. The V end lost 2 bases, the J end lost 5 bases, and 15 bases lay between the germline ends. The CDR3 region has the DNA TGCGCCAGCAGCCAACAACCCGGGCCCGGGGAGACCCAGTACTTC. Translating gives CASSQQPGPGETQYF.

On this clonotype: This sequence may be a read error, since a much larger clone differs from it by one base. This chain uses TRBV6-2 or TRBV6-3 with TRBJ2-5; D remains ambiguous. The J call may not be correct, given that the DNA end is closer to TRBJ2-7. This CDR3 spans 10 amino acids. The germline gives CDR1 MNHEY, CDR2 SVGEGT. CDR3 sequence reads: CASWGYEQYF. CDR3 nucleotides: TGTGCCAGCTGGGGCTACGAGCAGTACTTC.

The chain employs TRBV28 and TRBJ2-1; tentatively, D is TRBD2 (5 bases). Germline assignment: CDR1 MDHEN and CDR2 SYDVKM. The V and J ends lost 5 bases and 8 bases respectively, with 16 bases between them. The CDR3 extends over 14 amino acids. The CDR3 region is CASSLRRPMDEQFF. The CDR3 nucleotides read TGTGCCAGCAGTCTAAGGAGGCCCATGGATGAGCAGTTCTTC.

The table lists this clonotype with many counts. The V call is TRBV28, the J call TRBJ2-1; 8 nucleotides line up with TRBD1. The CDR3 covers 16 residues. V lost 5 bases and J lost 0; bases outside the gene matches: 6. CDR1 is MDHEN, CDR2 SYDVKM, per germline. CDR3 sequence (DNA): TGTGCCAGCAGTACACCAACAGGGGGCTCCTACAATGAGCAGTTCTTC. Protein sequence: CASSTPTGGSYNEQFF. The complete variable domain, with remaining parts taken from reference TRBV28 and TRBJ2-1, reads DVKVTQSSRYLVKRTGEKVFLECVQDMDHENMFWYRQDPGLGLRLIYFSYDVKMKEKGDIPEGYSVSREKKERFSLILESASTNQTSMYLCASSTPTGGSYNEQFFGPGTRLTVL.

The chain combines TRBV10-3 with TRBJ2-2; 9 nucleotides align to TRBD1. There are 16 residues in the CDR3. Germline V gene lookup returns CDR1 ENHRY and CDR2 SYGVKD. V shed 2 bases, J shed 0 bases, and the junction held 1 base outside the gene matches. The CDR3 DNA reads as TGTGCCATCAGTGAGCGACAGGGGGCGAACACCGGGGAGCTGTTTTTT. Translating it yields CAISERQGANTGELFF.

This clonotype was seen only a few times. The V gene is TRBV29-1, the J gene TRBJ1-1; 7 bases agree with TRBD1. The CDR3 sequence is 13 residues long. Losses at the gene ends were 7 bases for V and 1 base for J; bases not matched to a gene: 6. CDR1 is SQVTM and CDR2 is ANQGSEA in the germline V gene. CDR3 in DNA: TGCAGCGCCCTGACAGGGACGAACACTGAAGCTTTCTTT. It specifies CSALTGTNTEAFF.